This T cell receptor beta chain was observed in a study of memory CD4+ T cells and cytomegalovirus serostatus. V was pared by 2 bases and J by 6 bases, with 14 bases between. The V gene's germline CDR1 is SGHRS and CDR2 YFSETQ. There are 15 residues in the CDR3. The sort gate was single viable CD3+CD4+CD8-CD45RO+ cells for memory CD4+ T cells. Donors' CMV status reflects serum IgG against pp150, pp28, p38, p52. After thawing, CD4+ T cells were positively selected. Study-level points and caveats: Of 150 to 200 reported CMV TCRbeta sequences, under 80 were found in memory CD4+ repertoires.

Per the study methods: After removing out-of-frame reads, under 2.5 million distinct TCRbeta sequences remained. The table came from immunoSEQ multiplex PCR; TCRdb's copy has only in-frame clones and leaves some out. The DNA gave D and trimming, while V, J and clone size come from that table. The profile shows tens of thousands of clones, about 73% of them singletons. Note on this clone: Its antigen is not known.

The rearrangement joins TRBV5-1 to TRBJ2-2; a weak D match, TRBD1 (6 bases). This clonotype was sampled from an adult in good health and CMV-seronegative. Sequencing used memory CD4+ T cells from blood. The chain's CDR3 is CASSLLTGTAGELFF. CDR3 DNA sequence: TGCGCCAGCAGCTTATTAACAGGGACGGCCGGGGAGCTGTTTTTT.